The sequence of this TCR beta chain was determined in a study of blood T cell repertoires in COVID-19. On the study more broadly: Samples came from the United States, Italy and Spain, spanning acute and convalescent COVID-19. In each case, the material was cDNA or gDNA derived from T cells, B-cell-depleted T cells, or PBMCs.

This CDR3 is 16 amino acids long. V was cut by 0 bases and J by 4 bases, with 14 bases left in between. Per the germline V gene, CDR1 is SGDLS and CDR2 is YYNGEE. Methods used by the authors: Estimates of nucleated cell counts were drawn from the amplification of reference gene primers. TCRdb's copy holds only in-frame clones and misses some; the assay was immunoSEQ multiplex PCR. V and J calls and clone size are given by that table; D and trimming were obtained from the DNA. In the table there are approximately 100,000 clones, under 80% of which are singletons. The sequenced material came from peripheral blood. This clonotype was obtained from a man between 65 and 80 years old with active or convalescent COVID-19. The chain couples TRBV9 to TRBJ1-3, with D uncertain. CDR3 DNA: TGTGCCAGCAGCGTAGACCCCGAGGGATCGGGAAACACCATATATTTT. Translating it yields CASSVDPEGSGNTIYF.